Following are 20 T cell receptor beta chains from one sample sequenced in a study of T cell changes during pregnancy in multiple sclerosis. Using immunoSEQ multiplex PCR, the repertoire was profiled, and TCRdb retains in-frame clones only, with some absent. The sample lists tens of thousands of clones; more than 85% were seen once. The material was CD8+ T cells from peripheral blood mononuclear cells, obtained in the third trimester of pregnancy. The receptors derive from a female donor with multiple sclerosis, enrolled in a pregnancy study.

The V and J genes are TRBV7-2 and TRBJ2-7; maybe TRBD2 (6 bases). The CDR3 totals 15 residues. The germline V and J ends were trimmed by 5 bases and 6 bases, with 20 bases remaining between them. Germline loops: CDR1 SGHTA, CDR2 FQGNSA. CDR3 residues: CASSLGEVVAVEQYF. CDR3 coding DNA: TGTGCCAGCAGCCTAGGGGAGGTGGTGGCCGTCGAGCAGTACTTC.

This chain links TRBV13 with TRBJ2-5; 7 bases line up with TRBD2. The CDR3 covers 16 residues. Germline trimming cut 5 bases from V and 4 bases from J; bases unmatched to any gene: 13. Germline V gene lookup returns CDR1 PRHDT and CDR2 FYEKMQ (reference sequence). In DNA form, the CDR3 reads TGTGCCAGCAGCATGCTAGCGGAAACACCGACAGAGACCCAGTACTTC. Its translation: CASSMLAETPTETQYF.

The J gene is TRBJ2-7, the V gene TRBV18, with 10 bases that match TRBD1. The germline V gene encodes CDR1 KGHSH and CDR2 LQKENI. V lost 3 bases to trimming and J lost 3 bases; unmatched junction nucleotides: 2. The length of the CDR3 is 14 residues. The CDR3 nucleotides read TGTGCCAGCTCACCGACAGGGGGCATCTACGAGCAGTACTTC. It encodes CASSPTGGIYEQYF. Drawing the rest from reference TRBV18 and TRBJ2-7, the complete variable domain is NAGVMQNPRHLVRRRGQEARLRCSPMKGHSHVYWYRQLPEEGLKFMVYLQKENIIDESGMPKERFSAEFPKEGPSILRIQQVVRGDSAAYFCASSPTGGIYEQYFGPGTRLTVT.

This clone was found once. The chain carries TRBV4-2 and TRBJ2-1; 7 positions match TRBD2. After removal of 2 bases from V and 10 bases from J, the junction contained 8 bases not matched to a gene. This CDR3 comprises 14 residues. Germline V lookup: CDR1 LGHNA, CDR2 YNFKEQ. The CDR3 loop reads CASSQRQGAGEQFF. For the CDR3, the DNA is TGTGCCAGCAGCCAACGTCAGGGAGCGGGGGAGCAGTTCTTC.

This chain links TRBV6-1 with TRBJ1-5, with TRBD1 identical over 7 bases. V shed 3 bases and J 4 bases; nucleotides not matched to a gene: 6. Looked up from germline, CDR1 is MNHNS and CDR2 is SASEGT. CDR3 length: 15 amino acids. CDR3 amino acids: CASSDWQGGNQPQHF. In DNA, the CDR3 is TGTGCCAGCAGTGATTGGCAGGGGGGTAATCAGCCCCAGCATTTT.

This clone is termed medium-sized. J is TRBJ2-2 and V is TRBV15, with TRBD1 identical over 9 bases. Germline lookup yields CDR1 LNHNV and CDR2 YYDKDF (reference sequence). Trimming took 5 bases from V and 3 from J; bases not matched to a gene: 4. The CDR3 has 15 amino acids. The CDR3 loop is CATSEGQGDTGELFF. For the CDR3, the DNA is TGTGCCACCAGCGAGGGACAGGGTGACACCGGGGAGCTGTTTTTT.

The chain combines TRBV29-1 with TRBJ2-5, with 7 bases lining up with TRBD1. CDR1 and CDR2 from the germline V gene are SQVTM and ANQGSEA. The CDR3 runs 15 residues. Trimming at V came to 7 bases and at J to 4 bases, leaving 15 bases not matched to a gene. The CDR3 loop is CSAQGGRGMAETQYF. In DNA form, the CDR3 reads TGCAGCGCCCAAGGCGGCAGGGGGATGGCAGAGACCCAGTACTTC.

The chain employs TRBV7-2 and TRBJ2-7; no reliable D call. The CDR3 is 14 amino acids. CDR1 is SGHTA, CDR2 FQGNSA, per germline. Between the trimmed V and J ends, which lost 1 base and 1 base, there was a span of 8 bases. The CDR3 DNA is TGTGCCAGCAGCTTAGTTGACACATCCTACGAGCAGTACTTC. Encoded protein: CASSLVDTSYEQYF.

CDR3: CSVRGTGGTDTQYF. The CDR3 DNA follows: TGCAGCGTTCGGGGGACAGGGGGCACAGATACGCAGTATTTT. This chain uses TRBV29-1 with TRBJ2-3; TRBD1 aligns across 10 bases. Germline CDR1 and CDR2: SQVTM and ANQGSEA. Germline trimming cut 5 bases from V and 1 base from J; bases unmatched to any gene: 3. The CDR3 has 14 amino acids.

The J gene is TRBJ2-7, the V gene TRBV7-9; D gene unclear. V was shortened by 1 base and J by 2 bases, with 21 bases between the two germline ends. The CDR3 runs to 18 residues. CDR1 and CDR2 (germline): SEHNR, FQNEAQ (reference sequence). CDR3 sequence reads: CASSLDPTTRNRAYEQYF. DNA of the CDR3: TGTGCCAGCAGCTTAGATCCAACTACTCGGAATCGGGCCTACGAGCAGTACTTC.

The rearrangement links TRBV6-5 to TRBJ2-7, with a possible D match to TRBD2 (6 bases). Germline values: CDR1 MNHEY, CDR2 SVGAGI. This CDR3 has 15 amino acids. The V end was cut by 6 bases, the J end by 7 bases, with 22 bases between. CDR3 DNA sequence: TGTGCCAGCAGCCCCTGGGGGGAGTCACCGAAGGAGCAGTACTTC. Translating it yields CASSPWGESPKEQYF.

The V and J genes are TRBV9 and TRBJ1-4, with a weak D call TRBD1 (5 bases). The V gene lost 3 bases and the J gene lost 8 bases, with 14 bases spanning the gap. CDR1 and CDR2 (germline): SGDLS, YYNGEE. The CDR3 is 14 amino acids. This chain's CDR3 is CASSGLLRGEKLFF. CDR3 DNA sequence: TGTGCCAGCAGCGGACTCCTCCGGGGGGAAAAACTGTTTTTT.

The chain combines TRBV7-9 with TRBJ1-2; TRBD1 matches 10 bases. The germline CDR1 and CDR2 sequences are SEHNR and FQNEAQ (reference sequence). With V trimmed by 11 bases and J by 6 bases, 18 bases remained unmatched. The CDR3 consists of 16 residues. The CDR3: CAGSRDRGIGEDGYTF. The CDR3 nucleotides are TGTGCCGGATCCCGGGACAGGGGAATAGGAGAAGATGGCTACACCTTC.

The chain couples TRBV14 to TRBJ1-1, with 7 positions matching TRBD1. Germline assignment: CDR1 SGHDN and CDR2 FVKESK. This CDR3 has 11 residues. Unmatched junction bases numbered 1, after V lost 6 bases and J lost 6 bases. DNA of the CDR3: TGTGCCAGCAGACAGGGGTCTGAAGCTTTCTTT. Protein sequence: CASRQGSEAFF. Full variable domain (outside the CDR3, taken from reference TRBV14 and TRBJ1-1): EAGVTQFPSHSVIEKGQTVTLRCDPISGHDNLYWYRRVMGKEIKFLLHFVKESKQDESGMPNNRFLAERTGGTYSTLKVQPAELEDSGVYFCASRQGSEAFFGQGTRLTVV.

As for this clone: Only one base separates this from a far larger clonotype, so it likely reflects a read error. The rearrangement uses TRBV6-1 and TRBJ2-3, with 11 bases lining up with TRBD2. In germline, CDR1 is MNHNS, CDR2 SASEGT. V was pared by 5 bases and J by 0 bases, with 1 base of the junction left unmatched. The CDR3 loop spans 15 amino acids. CDR3 in DNA: TGTGCCAGCAGTTGGACTAGCGGGAGCACAGATACGCAGTATTTT. Its translation is CASSWTSGSTDTQYF.

Concerning this clone: With a much larger clone just one base away, this may be a read error. This chain links TRBV7-9 with TRBJ1-1; D may be TRBD1 (6 bases). The CDR3 runs 14 residues. Trimming took off 4 bases at V and 0 bases at J, with 9 bases between the two ends. Germline CDR1 SEHNR, CDR2 FQNEAQ (reference sequence). This CDR3 is CASSSGQLNTEAFF. As DNA, the CDR3 is TGTGCCAGCAGCTCAGGACAGCTGAACACTGAAGCTTTCTTT.

The chain couples TRBV2 to TRBJ2-5, with D uncertain. The germline V and J ends were trimmed by 6 bases and 6 bases, with 20 bases remaining between them. Germline CDR1 and CDR2: SNHLY and FYNNEI. The CDR3 extends over 15 amino acids. The CDR3, as DNA: TGTGCCAGCAGCCACTTAGCAAGCCCAGCCCAGACCCAGTACTTC. This codes for CASSHLASPAQTQYF.

The chain links TRBV19 to TRBJ2-1; the D is unclear. The CDR3 consists of 16 residues. V lost 5 bases and J lost 1, with 15 bases in between. CDR1 is LNHDA and CDR2 is SQIVND in the germline V gene (reference sequence). The CDR3 spells CASSPDPDGSYNEQFF. The CDR3 region has the DNA TGTGCCAGTAGTCCCGACCCCGACGGGTCCTACAATGAGCAGTTCTTC.

This sequence joins TRBV6-6 and TRBJ2-1; 9 nucleotides align to TRBD2. The junction had 16 bases not matched to a gene; V was cut back by 7 bases and J by 9 bases. Looked up from germline, CDR1 is MNHNY and CDR2 is SVGAGI (reference sequence). The CDR3 covers 16 residues. The CDR3 protein is CASNPEAGGPPPEQFF. DNA of the CDR3: TGTGCCAGCAACCCCGAGGCGGGAGGGCCTCCACCTGAGCAGTTCTTC.

V is TRBV9 and J is TRBJ2-7, with D tentatively TRBD2 (5 bases). Germline CDR1 reads SGDLS; CDR2 reads YYNGEE. V was pared by 0 bases and J by 7 bases, with 14 bases between. The CDR3 sequence is 14 residues long. CDR3 bases: TGTGCCAGCAGCGTAGCGGGCAGTTCGGGGGAGCAGTACTTC. As protein: CASSVAGSSGEQYF.